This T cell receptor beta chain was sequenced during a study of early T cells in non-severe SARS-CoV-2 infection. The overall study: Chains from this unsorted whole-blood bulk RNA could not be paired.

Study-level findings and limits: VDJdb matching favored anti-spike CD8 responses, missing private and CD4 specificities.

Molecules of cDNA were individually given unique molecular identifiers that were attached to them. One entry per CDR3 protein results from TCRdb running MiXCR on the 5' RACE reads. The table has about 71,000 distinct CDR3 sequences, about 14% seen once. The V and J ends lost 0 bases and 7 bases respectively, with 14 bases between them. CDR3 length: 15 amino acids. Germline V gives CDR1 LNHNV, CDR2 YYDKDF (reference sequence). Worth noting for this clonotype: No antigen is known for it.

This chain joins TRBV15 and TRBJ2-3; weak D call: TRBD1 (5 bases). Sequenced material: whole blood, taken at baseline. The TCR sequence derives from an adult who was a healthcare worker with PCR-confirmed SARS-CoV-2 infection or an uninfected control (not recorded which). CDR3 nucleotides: TGTGCCACCAGCAGAGATCGGCGACAGATGAATACGCAGTATTTT. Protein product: CATSRDRRQMNTQYF.